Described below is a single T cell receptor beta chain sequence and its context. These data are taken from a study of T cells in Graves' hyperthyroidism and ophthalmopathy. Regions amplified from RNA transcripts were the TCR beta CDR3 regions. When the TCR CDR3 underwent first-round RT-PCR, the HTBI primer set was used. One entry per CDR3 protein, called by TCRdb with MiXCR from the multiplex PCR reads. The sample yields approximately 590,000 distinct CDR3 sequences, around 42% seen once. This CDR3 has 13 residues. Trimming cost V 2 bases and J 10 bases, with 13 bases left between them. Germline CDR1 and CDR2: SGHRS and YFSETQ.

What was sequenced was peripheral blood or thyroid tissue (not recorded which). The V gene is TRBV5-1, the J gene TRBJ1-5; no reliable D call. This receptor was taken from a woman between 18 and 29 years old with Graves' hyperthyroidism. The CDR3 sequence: CASSFGLEFPQHF. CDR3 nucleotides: TGCGCCAGCAGCTTTGGACTAGAATTTCCCCAGCATTTT.